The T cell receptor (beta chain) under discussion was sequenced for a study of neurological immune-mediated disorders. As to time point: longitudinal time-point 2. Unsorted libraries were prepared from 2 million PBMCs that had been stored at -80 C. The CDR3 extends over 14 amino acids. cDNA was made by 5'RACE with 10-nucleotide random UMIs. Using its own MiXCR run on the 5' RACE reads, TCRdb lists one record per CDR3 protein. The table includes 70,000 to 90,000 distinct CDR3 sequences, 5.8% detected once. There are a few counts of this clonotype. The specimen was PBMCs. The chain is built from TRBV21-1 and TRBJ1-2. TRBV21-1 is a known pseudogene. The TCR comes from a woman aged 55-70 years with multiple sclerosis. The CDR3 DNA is TGTGCCAGCAGGAAAGCCGGATTGGCTTATGGCTACACCTTC. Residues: CASRKAGLAYGYTF.